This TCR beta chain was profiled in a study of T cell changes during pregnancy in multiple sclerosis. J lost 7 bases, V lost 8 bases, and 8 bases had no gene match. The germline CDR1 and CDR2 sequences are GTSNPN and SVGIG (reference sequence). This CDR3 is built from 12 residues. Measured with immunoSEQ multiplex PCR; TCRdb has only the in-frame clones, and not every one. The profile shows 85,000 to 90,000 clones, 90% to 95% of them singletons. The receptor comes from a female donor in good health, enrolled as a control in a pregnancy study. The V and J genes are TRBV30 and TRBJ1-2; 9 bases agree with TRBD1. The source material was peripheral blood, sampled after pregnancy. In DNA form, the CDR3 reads TGTGCCCGGGACAGGGCCTTGGGTGGCTACACCTTC. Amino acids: CARDRALGGYTF. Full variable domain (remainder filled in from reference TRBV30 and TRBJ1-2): SQTIHQWPATLVQPVGSPLSLECTVEGTSNPNLYWYRQAAGRGLQLLFYSVGIGQISSEVPQNLSASRPQDRQFILSSKKLLLSDSGFYLCARDRALGGYTFGSGTRLTVV.